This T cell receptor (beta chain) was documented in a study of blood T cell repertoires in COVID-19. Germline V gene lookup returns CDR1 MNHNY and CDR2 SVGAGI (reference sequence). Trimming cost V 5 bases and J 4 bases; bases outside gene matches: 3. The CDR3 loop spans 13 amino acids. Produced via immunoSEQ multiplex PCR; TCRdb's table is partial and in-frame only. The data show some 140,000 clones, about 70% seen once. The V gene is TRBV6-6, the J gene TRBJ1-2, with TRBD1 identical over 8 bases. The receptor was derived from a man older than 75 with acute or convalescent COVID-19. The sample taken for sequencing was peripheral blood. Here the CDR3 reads CASSDRGPYGYTF. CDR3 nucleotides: TGTGCCAGCAGTGACAGGGGCCCCTATGGCTACACCTTC.